The entry that follows covers one T cell receptor beta chain sequence. This entry is derived from a study of blood T cell repertoires in COVID-19. The CDR3 is 15 residues long. V was pared by 3 bases and J by 4 bases, with 15 bases between. CDR1 is SGHTA and CDR2 is FQGTGA in the germline V gene. Only in-frame clones appear in the TCRdb table, and some are missing; sequencing was by immunoSEQ multiplex PCR. The sample holds about 180,000 clones, 70% to 90% seen once. The genes are TRBV7-3 and TRBJ1-2; D remains unclear. Sequenced material: peripheral blood. The receptor comes from a man aged 45-65 years with active or convalescent COVID-19. This CDR3 is CASSFDTQNSYGYTF. The CDR3 nucleotides are TGTGCCAGCAGCTTTGACACCCAGAATAGCTATGGCTACACCTTC. The variable domain in full, completed from reference TRBV7-3 and TRBJ1-2, reads GAGVSQTPSNKVTEKGKYVELRCDPISGHTALYWYRQSLGQGPEFLIYFQGTGAADDSGLPNDRFFAVRPEGSVSTLKIQRTERGDSAVYLCASSFDTQNSYGYTFGSGTRLTVV.